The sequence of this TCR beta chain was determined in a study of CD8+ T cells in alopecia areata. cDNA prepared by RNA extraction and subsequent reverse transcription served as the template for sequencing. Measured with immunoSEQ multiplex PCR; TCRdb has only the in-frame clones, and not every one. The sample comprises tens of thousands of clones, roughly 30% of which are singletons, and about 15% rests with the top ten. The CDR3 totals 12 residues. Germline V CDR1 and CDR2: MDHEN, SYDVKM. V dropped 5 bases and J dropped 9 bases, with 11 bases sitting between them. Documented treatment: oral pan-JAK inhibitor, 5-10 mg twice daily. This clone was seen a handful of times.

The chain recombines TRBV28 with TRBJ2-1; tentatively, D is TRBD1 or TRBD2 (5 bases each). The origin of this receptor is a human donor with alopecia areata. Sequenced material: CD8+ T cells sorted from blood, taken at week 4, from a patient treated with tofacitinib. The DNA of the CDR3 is TGTGCCAGCAGTACTATTGGGGGTGAGCAGTTCTTC. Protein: CASSTIGGEQFF.